Shown below are 2 T cell receptor beta chains from a single sample sequenced in a study of T cells after yellow fever vaccination. One entry per CDR3 protein results from TCRdb running MiXCR on the 5' RACE reads. The sample lists hundreds of thousands of distinct CDR3 sequences, roughly an eighth seen once, with 15% in the top ten. Source: PBMCs, taken on the day of the yellow fever booster vaccination. These receptors all stem from a man aged 30-40 years who received the YFV17D yellow fever vaccine.

This clonotype was observed a handful of times. The rearrangement links TRBV6-2 or TRBV6-3 to TRBJ2-5; D is ambiguous. This CDR3 is 11 amino acids long. V lost 2 bases to trimming and J lost 8 bases, with 6 bases between them. The germline V gene encodes CDR1 MNHEY and CDR2 SVGEGT. The chain's CDR3 is CASSYGGTQYF. CDR3 sequence (DNA): TGTGCCAGCAGTTACGGCGGTACCCAGTACTTC.

This rearrangement joins TRBV7-5 to TRBJ2-3; TRBD2 reflects the table's D call only, with no check against the DNA. TRBV7-5 is flagged as a pseudogene. The CDR3 loop spans 19 amino acids. The CDR3 loop is CFSASSQLGLAGLTDTQYF. DNA of the CDR3: TGTTTCTCTGCCAGCAGCCAGCTAGGACTAGCGGGCCTCACAGATACGCAGTATTTT.